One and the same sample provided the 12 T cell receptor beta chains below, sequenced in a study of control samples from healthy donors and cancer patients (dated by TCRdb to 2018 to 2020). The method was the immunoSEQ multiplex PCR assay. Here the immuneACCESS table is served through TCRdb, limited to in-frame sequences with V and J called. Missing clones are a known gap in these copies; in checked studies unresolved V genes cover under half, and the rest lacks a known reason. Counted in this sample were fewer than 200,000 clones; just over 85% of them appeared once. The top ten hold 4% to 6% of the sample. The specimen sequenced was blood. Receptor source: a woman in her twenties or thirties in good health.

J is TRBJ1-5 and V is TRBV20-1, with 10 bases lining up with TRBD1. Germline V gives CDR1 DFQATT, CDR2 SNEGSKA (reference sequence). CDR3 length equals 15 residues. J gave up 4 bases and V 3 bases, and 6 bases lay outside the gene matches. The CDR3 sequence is CSASVGTGVNQPQHF. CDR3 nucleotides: TGCAGTGCTAGTGTCGGGACAGGGGTTAATCAGCCCCAGCATTTT.

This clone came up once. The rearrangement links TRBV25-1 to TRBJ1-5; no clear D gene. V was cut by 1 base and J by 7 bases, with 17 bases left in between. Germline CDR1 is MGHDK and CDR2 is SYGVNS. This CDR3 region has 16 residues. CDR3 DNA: TGTGCCAGCAGTGAATCTAGTGTGGAGGGAGAACAGCCCCAGCATTTT. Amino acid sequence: CASSESSVEGEQPQHF.

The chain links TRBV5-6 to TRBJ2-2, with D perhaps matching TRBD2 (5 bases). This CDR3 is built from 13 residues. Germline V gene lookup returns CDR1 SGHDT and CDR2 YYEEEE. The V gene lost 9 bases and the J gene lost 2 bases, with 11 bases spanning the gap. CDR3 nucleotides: TGTGCCACCTTGGAGGACAACACCGGGGAGCTGTTTTTT. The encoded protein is CATLEDNTGELFF.

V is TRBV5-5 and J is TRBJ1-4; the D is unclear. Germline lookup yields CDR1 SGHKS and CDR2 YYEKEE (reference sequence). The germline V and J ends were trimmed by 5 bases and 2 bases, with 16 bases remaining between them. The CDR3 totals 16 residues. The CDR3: CASRQNPGPTNEKLFF. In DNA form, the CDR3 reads TGTGCCAGCAGGCAAAATCCGGGCCCTACTAATGAAAAACTGTTTTTT. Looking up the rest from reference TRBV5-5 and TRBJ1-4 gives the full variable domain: DAGVTQSPTHLIKTRGQQVTLRCSPISGHKSVSWYQQVLGQGPQFIFQYYEKEERGRGNFPDRFSARQFPNYSSELNVNALLLGDSALYLCASRQNPGPTNEKLFFGSGTQLSVL.

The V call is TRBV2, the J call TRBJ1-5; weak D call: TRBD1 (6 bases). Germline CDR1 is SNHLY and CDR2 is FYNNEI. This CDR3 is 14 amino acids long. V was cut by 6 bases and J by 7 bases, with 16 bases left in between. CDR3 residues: CASSQNREVQPQHF. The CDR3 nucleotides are TGTGCCAGCAGCCAAAACAGGGAGGTCCAGCCCCAGCATTTT.

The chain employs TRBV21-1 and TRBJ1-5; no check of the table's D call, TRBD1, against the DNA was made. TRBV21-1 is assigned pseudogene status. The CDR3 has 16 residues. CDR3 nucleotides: TGTGCCAGCAGCAGACCCGACAGGGGAAGCAATCAGCCCCAGCATTTT. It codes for CASSRPDRGSNQPQHF.

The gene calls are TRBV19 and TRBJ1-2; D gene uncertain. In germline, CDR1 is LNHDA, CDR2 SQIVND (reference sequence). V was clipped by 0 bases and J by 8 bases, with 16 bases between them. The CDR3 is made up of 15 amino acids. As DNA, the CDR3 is TGTGCCAGTAGTATAGATAATGCGGGTTCAGGAGGCTACACCTTC. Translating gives CASSIDNAGSGGYTF.

CDR3: CASTRGAGGEQYF. The CDR3 nucleotides are TGTGCCAGCACCCGAGGGGCGGGGGGCGAGCAGTACTTC. The chain is built from TRBV7-9 and TRBJ2-7, with TRBD2 matching 8 bases. CDR1 is SEHNR and CDR2 is FQNEAQ in the germline V gene (reference sequence). CDR3 length equals 13 residues. V shed 7 bases, J shed 6 bases, and the junction held 8 bases outside the gene matches.

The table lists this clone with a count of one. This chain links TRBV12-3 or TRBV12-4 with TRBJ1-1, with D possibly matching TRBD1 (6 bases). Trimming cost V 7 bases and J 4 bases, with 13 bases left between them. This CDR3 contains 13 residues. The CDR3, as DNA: TGTGCCAGCAATCCAAGGGGGGGCACTGAAGCTTTCTTT. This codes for CASNPRGGTEAFF.

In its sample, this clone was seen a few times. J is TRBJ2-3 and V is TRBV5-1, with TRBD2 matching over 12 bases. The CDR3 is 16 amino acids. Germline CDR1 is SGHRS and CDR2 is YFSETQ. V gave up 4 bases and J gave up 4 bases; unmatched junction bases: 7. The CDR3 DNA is TGCGCCAGCAGCGGATCTAGCGGGAGGGGTCCAGATACGCAGTATTTT. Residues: CASSGSSGRGPDTQYF.

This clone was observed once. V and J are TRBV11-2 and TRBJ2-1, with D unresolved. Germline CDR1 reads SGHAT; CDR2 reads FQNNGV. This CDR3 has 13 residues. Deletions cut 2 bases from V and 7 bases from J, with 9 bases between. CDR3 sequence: CASSLQATNEQFF. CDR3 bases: TGTGCCAGCAGCTTACAGGCCACTAATGAGCAGTTCTTC. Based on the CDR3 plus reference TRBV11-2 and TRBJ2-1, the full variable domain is EAGVAQSPRYKIIEKRQSVAFWCNPISGHATLYWYQQILGQGPKLLIQFQNNGVVDDSQLPKDRFSAERLKGVDSTLKIQPAKLEDSAVYLCASSLQATNEQFFGPGTRLTVL.

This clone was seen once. CDR3: CASSGRGIYEQYV. DNA of the CDR3: TGTGCCAGCAGTGGACGGGGTATCTACGAGCAGTACGTC. This chain joins TRBV11-2 and TRBJ2-7, with D possibly being TRBD2 (5 bases). The CDR3 extends over 13 amino acids. Germline V gene lookup returns CDR1 SGHAT and CDR2 FQNNGV. Trimming cost V 6 bases and J 3 bases, with 12 bases left between them.